This is a list of T cell receptor beta chains from one sample in a study of T-cell reconstitution after alpha-beta-depleted transplantation in children. TCRdb independently ran MiXCR on the PCR reads; one entry per CDR3 protein. The sample includes about 980,000 distinct CDR3 sequences, roughly 29% of them seen just once. Source: PBMCs, mostly from graft donor cells, taken 360 days after TCRalphabeta/CD19-depleted stem cell transplant. The origin of the receptors is a boy under two years old who had a stem cell transplant for SCID, so the T cells may come from the graft donor. Each CDR3 is given with its conserved first and last residue. Some rows mark clone size as missing; the rest say once, few, many or name a class of expanded clone.

- | TRBJ2-3 | TRBV12-3/TRBV12-4 | 17 | CASSLDSRGGRGDTQYF
- | TRBJ2-1 | TRBV9 | 12 | CASSVGANEQFF
many | TRBJ2-7 | TRBV4-3 | 14 | CASSPGLAGYEQYF
few | TRBJ2-7 | TRBV28 | 14 | CASRTGGPVSEQYF
- | TRBJ1-2 | TRBV12-3/TRBV12-4 | 15 | CASSPLRRGSDGYTF
few | TRBJ1-1 | TRBV18 | 15 | CASSPVGLMNTEAFF
- | TRBJ2-5 | TRBV6-5 | 15 | CASSYLAGTQETQYF
once | TRBJ2-3 | TRBV7-3 | 16 | CASSLTGGTGTDTQYF
- | TRBJ2-1 | TRBV20-1 | 12 | CSARPRRNEQFF
- | TRBJ2-5 | TRBV29-1 | 12 | CSVDTGVETQYF
few | TRBJ2-3 | TRBV5-1 | 18 | CASSLEGPLAGPTDTQYF
- | TRBJ1-5 | TRBV12-3/TRBV12-4 | 15 | CASSLAWQEDQPQHF
- | TRBJ2-1 | TRBV18 | 16 | CASSRGLESSYNEQFF
- | TRBJ2-7 | TRBV4-1 | 13 | CASSQVSGAEQYF
- | TRBJ2-7 | TRBV20-1 | 15 | CSARDLGALPYEQYF
few | TRBJ1-1 | TRBV20-1 | 14 | CSARDRTMNTEAFF
- | TRBJ2-3 | TRBV5-1 | 14 | CASGNRGLTDTQYF
- | TRBJ1-1 | TRBV5-1 | 18 | CASSTGPGWGRTYTEAFF
- | TRBJ2-5 | TRBV25-1 | 13 | CASSEGAQETQYF
- | TRBJ2-3 | TRBV20-1 | 13 | CSALYDTPDTQYF
few | TRBJ2-7 | TRBV6-1 | 17 | CASSEALHVQGFYEQYF
- | TRBJ2-1 | TRBV20-1 | 15 | CSARDGAGGNNEQFF
- | TRBJ2-1 | TRBV7-2 | 16 | CASSLAPGRGGDEQFF
once | TRBJ2-7 | TRBV14 | 17 | CASSQFSPRGTRYEQYF
- | TRBJ2-3 | TRBV12-3/TRBV12-4 | 17 | CASSFPGRLASTDTQYF
few | TRBJ2-2 | TRBV7-8 | 16 | CASSLARVVGTGELFF